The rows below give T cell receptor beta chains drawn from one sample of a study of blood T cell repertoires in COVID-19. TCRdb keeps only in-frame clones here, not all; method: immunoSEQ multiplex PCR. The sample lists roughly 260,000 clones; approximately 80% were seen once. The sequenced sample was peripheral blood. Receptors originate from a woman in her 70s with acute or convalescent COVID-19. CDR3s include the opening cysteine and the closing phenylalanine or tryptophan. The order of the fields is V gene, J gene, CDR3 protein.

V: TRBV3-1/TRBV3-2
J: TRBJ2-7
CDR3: CASSQSSGRQYF

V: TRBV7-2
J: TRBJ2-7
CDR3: CASSTQSGGAAYEQYF

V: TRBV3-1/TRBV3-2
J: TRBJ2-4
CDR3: CASSRDTGAQNIQYF

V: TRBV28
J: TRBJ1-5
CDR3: CASSFDRGRGQPQHF

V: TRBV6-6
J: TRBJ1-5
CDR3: CASSYSGQGNQPQHF

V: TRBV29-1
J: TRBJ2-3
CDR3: CSVEVRGWGTDTQYF

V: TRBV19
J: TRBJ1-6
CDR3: CASSLRQGGNSPLHF

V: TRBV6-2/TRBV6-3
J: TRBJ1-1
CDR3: CASSYTDQPTGGRMNTEAFF

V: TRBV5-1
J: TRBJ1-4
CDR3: CASRDGQGQVSKLFF

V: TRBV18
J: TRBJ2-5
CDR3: CASSLLGAPETQYF

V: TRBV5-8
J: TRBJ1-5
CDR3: CASSPGQGANQPQHF

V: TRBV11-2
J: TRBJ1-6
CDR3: CASSLGQNNSPLHF

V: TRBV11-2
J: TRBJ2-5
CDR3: CASSLGGARETQYF

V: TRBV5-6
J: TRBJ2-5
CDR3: CASSLAGGRGETQYF

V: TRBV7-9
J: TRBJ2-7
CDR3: CASSPTGPRGSQYF

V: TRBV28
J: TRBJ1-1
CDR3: CASSYRAINTEAFF

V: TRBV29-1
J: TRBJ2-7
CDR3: CSVALGQRYEQYF

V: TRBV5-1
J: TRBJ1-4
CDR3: CASSSGTGEKLFF

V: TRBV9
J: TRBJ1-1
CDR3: CASSVQGYTEAFF

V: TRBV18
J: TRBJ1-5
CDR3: CASSPRRDNQPQHF

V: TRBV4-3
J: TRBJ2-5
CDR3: CASSQDRTAQETQYF

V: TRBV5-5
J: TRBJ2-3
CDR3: CASSSIPAGGTDTQYF

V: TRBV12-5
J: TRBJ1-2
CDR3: CASGRGGYGYTF

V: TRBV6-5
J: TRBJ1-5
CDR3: CASSRRQGSNQPQHF

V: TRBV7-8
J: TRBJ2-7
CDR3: CASSFTGLYEQYF

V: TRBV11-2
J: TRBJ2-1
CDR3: CASSLVTGGRGNEQFF

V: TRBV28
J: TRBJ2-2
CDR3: CASGQGQGLRGGELFF

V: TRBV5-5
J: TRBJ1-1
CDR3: CASSRPRANTEAFF

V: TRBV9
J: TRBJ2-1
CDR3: CASSVGSGGRSYNEQFF

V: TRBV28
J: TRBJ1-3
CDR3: CASREAGLSGNTIYF

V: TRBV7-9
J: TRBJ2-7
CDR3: CASSLGFREGQYF

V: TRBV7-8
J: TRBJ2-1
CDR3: CASSLGTDDLGSYNEQFF

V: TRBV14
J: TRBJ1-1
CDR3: CASSQARGRTEAFF

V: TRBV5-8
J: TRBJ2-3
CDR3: CASSLGQGADTQYF

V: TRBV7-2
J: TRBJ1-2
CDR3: CASSLETGPYTF

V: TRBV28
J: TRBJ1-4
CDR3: CASSSRRISNEKLFF

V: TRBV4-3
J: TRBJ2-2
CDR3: CASSQDLGGAFGGELFF

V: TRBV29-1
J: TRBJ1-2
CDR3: CSVELAGGYGYTF

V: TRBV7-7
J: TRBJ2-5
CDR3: CASSRDSSQETQYF

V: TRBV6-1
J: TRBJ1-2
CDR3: CASSEARTVLGYTF

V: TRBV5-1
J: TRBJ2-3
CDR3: CASRGLAGDQSTDTQYF

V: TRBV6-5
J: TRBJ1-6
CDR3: CASTTAGGRSSPLHF

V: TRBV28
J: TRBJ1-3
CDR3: CASSPPGTDRNTIYF

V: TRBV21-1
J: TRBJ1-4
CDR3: CASSPLNPDRADDEKLFF

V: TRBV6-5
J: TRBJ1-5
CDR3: CASSYSNRGNQPQHF

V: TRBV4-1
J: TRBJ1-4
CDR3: CASSPPLGQKNEKLFF

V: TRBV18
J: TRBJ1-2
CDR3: CASSPQAGPDNYGYTF

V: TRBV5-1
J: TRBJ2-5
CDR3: CASSAWTEETQYF

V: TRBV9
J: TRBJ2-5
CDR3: CASSVAASGGRETQYF

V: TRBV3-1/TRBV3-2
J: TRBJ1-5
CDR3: CASSASGTGVNQPQHF

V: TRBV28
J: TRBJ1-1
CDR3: CASSLRTGGEDASAFF

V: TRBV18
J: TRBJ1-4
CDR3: CASSPPQREKLFF

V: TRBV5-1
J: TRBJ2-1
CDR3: CASSLVFLTGSSYNEQFF

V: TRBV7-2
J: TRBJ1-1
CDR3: CASSLGGGRTEAFF

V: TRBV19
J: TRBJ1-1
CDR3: CASMSRQGNTEAFF